This TCR beta chain was captured by sequencing in a study of cytomegalovirus exposure and HLA in healthy donors. To note about this clone: Its antigen is currently unknown.

Notes on the study in general: Overall, around 160 TCR beta chains were annotated as cytomegalovirus-associated. Because they were indistinguishable, some V segments, including TRBV6-2 and TRBV6-3, were excluded.

PCR was performed using 60 Vbeta and 13 Jbeta primers. The method was immunoSEQ multiplex PCR; TCRdb's version includes in-frame clones alone and lacks a portion of them. The table has about 160,000 clones, roughly four fifths seen once; the top ten hold less than 2%. Germline V gives CDR1 SNHLY, CDR2 FYNNEI. The CDR3 sequence is 12 residues long. The V and J ends lost 5 bases and 4 bases respectively, with 9 bases between them. The sequence derives from a man between 40 and 49 years old in good health and CMV-seronegative. The J gene is TRBJ2-7, the V gene TRBV2; tentative D call: TRBD1 (6 bases). Input material: PBMCs. The CDR3 DNA is TGTGCCAGCAGTAAACAGGGATACGAGCAGTACTTC. Protein product: CASSKQGYEQYF.